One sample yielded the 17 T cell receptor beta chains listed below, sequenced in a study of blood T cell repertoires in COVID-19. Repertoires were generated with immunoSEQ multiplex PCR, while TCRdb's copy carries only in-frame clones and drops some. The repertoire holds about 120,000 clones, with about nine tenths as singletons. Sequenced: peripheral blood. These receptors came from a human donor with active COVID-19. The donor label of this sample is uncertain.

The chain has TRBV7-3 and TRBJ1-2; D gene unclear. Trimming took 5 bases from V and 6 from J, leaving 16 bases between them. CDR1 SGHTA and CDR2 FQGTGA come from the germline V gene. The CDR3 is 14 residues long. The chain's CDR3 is CASSPGSGSHGYTF. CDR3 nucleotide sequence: TGTGCCAGCAGCCCGGGGTCTGGGTCCCATGGCTACACCTTC.

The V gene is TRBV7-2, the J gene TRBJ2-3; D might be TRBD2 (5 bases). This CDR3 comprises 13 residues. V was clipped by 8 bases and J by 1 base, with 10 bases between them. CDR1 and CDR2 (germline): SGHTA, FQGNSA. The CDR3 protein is CASLGVGTDTQYF. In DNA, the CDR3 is TGTGCCAGCCTCGGGGTAGGCACAGATACGCAGTATTTT.

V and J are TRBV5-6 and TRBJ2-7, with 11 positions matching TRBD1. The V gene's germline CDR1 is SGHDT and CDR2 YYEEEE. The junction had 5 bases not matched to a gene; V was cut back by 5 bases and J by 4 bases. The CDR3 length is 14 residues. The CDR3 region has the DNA TGTGCCAGCAGGGGACAGGGGGGCAGGTACGAGCAGTACTTC. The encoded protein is CASRGQGGRYEQYF.

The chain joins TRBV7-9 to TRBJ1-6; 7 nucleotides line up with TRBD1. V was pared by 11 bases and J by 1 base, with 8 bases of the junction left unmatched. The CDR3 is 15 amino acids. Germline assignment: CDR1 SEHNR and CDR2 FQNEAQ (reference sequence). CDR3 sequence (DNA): TGTGCCGGCGAGACAGGGACGTCCTATAATTCACCCCTCCACTTT. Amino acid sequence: CAGETGTSYNSPLHF.

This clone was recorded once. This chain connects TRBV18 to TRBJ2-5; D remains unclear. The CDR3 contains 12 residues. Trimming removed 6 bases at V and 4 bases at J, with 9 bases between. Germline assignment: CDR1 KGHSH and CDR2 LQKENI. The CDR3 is CASSPRRETQYF. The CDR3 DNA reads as TGTGCCAGCTCTCCTAGAAGAGAGACCCAGTACTTC.

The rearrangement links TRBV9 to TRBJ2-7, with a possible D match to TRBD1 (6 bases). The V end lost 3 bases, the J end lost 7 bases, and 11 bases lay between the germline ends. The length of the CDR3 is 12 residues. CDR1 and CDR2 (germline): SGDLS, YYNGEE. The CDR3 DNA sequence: TGTGCCAGCAGCGAGGGAACAGGGGAGCAGTACTTC. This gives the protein CASSEGTGEQYF.

The chain's CDR3 is CASSPPGLPDTGELFF. In DNA form, the CDR3 reads TGTGCCAGCAGCCCACCGGGGTTGCCGGACACCGGGGAGCTGTTTTTT. The chain has TRBV9 and TRBJ2-2; D is perhaps TRBD2 (5 bases). Germline V gene sequence: CDR1 SGDLS, CDR2 YYNGEE. Trimming cost V 4 bases and J 3 bases, with 16 bases left between them. The CDR3 covers 16 residues.

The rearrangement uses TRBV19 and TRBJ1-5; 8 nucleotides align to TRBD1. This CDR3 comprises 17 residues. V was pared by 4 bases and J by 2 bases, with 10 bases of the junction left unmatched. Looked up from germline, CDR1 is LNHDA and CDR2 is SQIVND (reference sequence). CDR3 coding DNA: TGTGCCAGTAGTAACTCGAAGCCAGGGGGCCGCAATCAGCCCCAGCATTTT. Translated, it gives CASSNSKPGGRNQPQHF.

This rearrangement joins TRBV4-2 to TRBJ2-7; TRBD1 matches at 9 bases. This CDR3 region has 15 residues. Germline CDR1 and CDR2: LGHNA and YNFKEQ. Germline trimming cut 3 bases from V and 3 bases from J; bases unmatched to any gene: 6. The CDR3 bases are TGTGCCAGCAGCCACACCCTGGACAGGGGCTACGAGCAGTACTTC. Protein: CASSHTLDRGYEQYF.

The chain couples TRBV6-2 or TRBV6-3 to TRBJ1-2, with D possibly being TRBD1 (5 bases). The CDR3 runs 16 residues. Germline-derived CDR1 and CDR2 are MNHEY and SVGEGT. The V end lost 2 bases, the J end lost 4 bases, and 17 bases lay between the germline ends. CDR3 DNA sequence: TGTGCCAGCAGTTACGGGGCAGGATCCTTCGGCTATGGCTACACCTTC. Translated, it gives CASSYGAGSFGYGYTF.

The CDR3, as DNA: TGTGCCAGCAGCTTATGGGACAGTAACTATGGCTACACCTTC. Protein sequence: CASSLWDSNYGYTF. This rearrangement joins TRBV7-2 to TRBJ1-2; 7 bases match TRBD1. V was clipped by 2 bases and J by 1 base; unmatched bases: 1. Per germline, CDR1 SGHTA and CDR2 FQGNSA. This CDR3 is 14 amino acids long. The full variable domain, with the rest looked up from reference TRBV7-2 and TRBJ1-2, is GAGVSQSPSNKVTEKGKDVELRCDPISGHTALYWYRQSLGQGLEFLIYFQGNSAPDKSGLPSDRFSAERTGGSVSTLTIQRTQQEDSAVYLCASSLWDSNYGYTFGSGTRLTVV.

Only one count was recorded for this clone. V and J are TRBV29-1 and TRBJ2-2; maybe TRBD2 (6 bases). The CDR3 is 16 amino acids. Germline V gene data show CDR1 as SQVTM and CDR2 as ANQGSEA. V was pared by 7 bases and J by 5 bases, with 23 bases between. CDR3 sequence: CSAAPRGALGTGELFF. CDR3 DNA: TGCAGCGCTGCGCCGCGCGGGGCCTTGGGGACCGGGGAGCTGTTTTTT.

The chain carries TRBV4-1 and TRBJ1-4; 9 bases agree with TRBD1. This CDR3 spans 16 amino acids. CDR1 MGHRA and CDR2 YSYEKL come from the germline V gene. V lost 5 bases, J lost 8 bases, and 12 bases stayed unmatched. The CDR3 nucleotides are TGCGCCAGCAGCAGACGAATAGGACAGGGGAGCGAAAAACTGTTTTTT. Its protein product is CASSRRIGQGSEKLFF.

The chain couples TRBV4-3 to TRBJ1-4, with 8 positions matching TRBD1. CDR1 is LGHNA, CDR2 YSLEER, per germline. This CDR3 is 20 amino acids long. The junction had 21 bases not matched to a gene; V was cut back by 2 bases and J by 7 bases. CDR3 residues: CASSQRAGGARRGVSEKLFF. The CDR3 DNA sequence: TGCGCCAGCAGCCAAAGGGCAGGGGGCGCCCGGCGTGGTGTTAGTGAAAAACTGTTTTTT.

The CDR3 here is CASSEWTGVSNTGELFF. The CDR3 coding sequence is TGTGCCAGCAGCGAATGGACAGGCGTTTCGAACACCGGGGAGCTGTTTTTT. The chain combines TRBV21-1 with TRBJ2-2; the D call TRBD1 from the table was never checked on the DNA. TRBV21-1 is an annotated pseudogene. The CDR3 loop spans 17 amino acids.

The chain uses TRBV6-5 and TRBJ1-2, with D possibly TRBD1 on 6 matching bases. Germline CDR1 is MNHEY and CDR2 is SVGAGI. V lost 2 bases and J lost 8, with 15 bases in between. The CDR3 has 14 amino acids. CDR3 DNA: TGTGCCAGCAGTTACAGCGGGGGCGCGTTGGGCTACACCTTC. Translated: CASSYSGGALGYTF.

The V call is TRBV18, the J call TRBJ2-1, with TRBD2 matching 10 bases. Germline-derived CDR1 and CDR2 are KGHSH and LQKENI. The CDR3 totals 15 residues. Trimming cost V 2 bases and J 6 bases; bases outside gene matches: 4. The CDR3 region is CASSPSSGGGNEQFF. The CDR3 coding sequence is TGTGCCAGCTCACCATCTAGCGGGGGAGGCAATGAGCAGTTCTTC.